This is a list of T cell receptor beta chains from one sample in a study of blood T cell repertoires in COVID-19. The data were produced by immunoSEQ multiplex PCR, yet TCRdb's version contains in-frame clones alone and is incomplete. The repertoire has about 48,000 clones, 60% to 80% of them found once; the top ten carry around 20%. Input material: peripheral blood. The receptors were sampled from a human donor with active or convalescent COVID-19. The donor label of this sample is uncertain. The CDR3 runs from the conserved cysteine through the conserved F or W. D genes are given only for firm matches. Size values are once, few and many counts, or a class for expanded clones, and some rows have none.

TRBV13	-	-	TRBJ2-1	CASYLRLTGYNEQFF	TGTGCCAGCTATTTAAGACTGACGGGATACAATGAGCAGTTCTTC
TRBV3-1/TRBV3-2	-	medium-sized	TRBJ1-5	CASSHTGNQPQHF	TGTGCCAGCAGCCACACAGGGAATCAGCCCCAGCATTTT
TRBV6-5	TRBD1	-	TRBJ2-5	CASTQIATGTETQYF	TGTGCCAGCACCCAAATAGCGACAGGGACAGAGACCCAGTACTTC
TRBV30	-	-	TRBJ2-7	CAWSTGNAYEQYF	TGTGCCTGGAGTACAGGGAATGCCTACGAGCAGTACTTC
TRBV21-1	-	-	TRBJ1-3	CASSKAGGGTGNTIYF	TGTGCCAGCAGCAAAGCAGGGGGGGGAACTGGAAACACCATATATTTT
TRBV28	-	-	TRBJ1-3	CASSSPGNTIYF	TGTGCCAGCAGTTCTCCTGGAAACACCATATATTTT
TRBV5-1	TRBD1	-	TRBJ2-7	CASSFRTGAGADPYF	TGCGCCAGCAGCTTCCGGACAGGGGCGGGAGCTGATCCCTACTTC
TRBV4-1	-	few	TRBJ2-2	CASSQALQGTGELFF	TGCGCCAGCAGCCAAGCGTTGCAGGGCACCGGGGAGCTGTTTTTT
TRBV24-1	-	-	TRBJ1-2	CATSASRGGYTF	TGTGCCACCAGTGCCAGCAGGGGTGGCTACACCTTC
TRBV5-1	-	-	TRBJ1-1	CASRSQGMNTEAFF	TGCGCCAGCAGGTCTCAGGGTATGAACACTGAAGCTTTCTTT
TRBV9	TRBD1	-	TRBJ1-1	CASSVGGGQGITEAFF	TGTGCCAGCAGCGTAGGCGGTGGACAGGGGATCACTGAAGCTTTCTTT
TRBV27	TRBD2	once	TRBJ2-7	CASSLGLPSYEQYF	TGTGCCAGCAGTTTGGGACTACCCTCCTACGAGCAGTACTTC
TRBV5-1	TRBD1	-	TRBJ2-7	CASSSGTGSSYEQYF	TGCGCCAGCAGCTCCGGGACAGGGAGCTCCTACGAGCAGTACTTC
TRBV25-1	TRBD2	-	TRBJ2-1	CASSESGSVSEQFF	TGTGCCAGCAGTGAAAGCGGGAGTGTCAGTGAGCAGTTCTTC
TRBV5-5	-	-	TRBJ1-2	CASSPRRDTGPYGYTF	TGTGCCAGCAGCCCTAGACGGGACACCGGACCCTATGGCTACACCTTC
TRBV5-8	-	-	TRBJ2-7	CASSLGQGSIYEQYF	TGTGCCAGCAGCTTGGGTCAGGGTTCCATTTACGAGCAGTACTTC
TRBV12-3/TRBV12-4	-	-	TRBJ1-2	CASSFGGGGYTF	TGTGCCAGCAGTTTCGGGGGAGGTGGCTACACCTTC
TRBV30	-	-	TRBJ1-2	CAWSVLHFYGYTF	TGTGCCTGGAGTGTACTTCATTTCTATGGCTACACCTTC
TRBV28	TRBD2	-	TRBJ2-7	CASSSPTLSGIPYEQYF	TGTGCCAGCAGTTCCCCGACCCTAAGCGGGATTCCTTACGAGCAGTACTTC
TRBV29-1	TRBD2	-	TRBJ2-1	CSGLPFGAGVNEQFF	TGCAGCGGCCTCCCGTTCGGCGCGGGAGTCAATGAGCAGTTCTTC
TRBV4-1	TRBD1	-	TRBJ1-2	CASSSGQGDGYTF	TGCGCCAGCAGTTCAGGACAGGGGGATGGCTACACCTTC
TRBV5-1	TRBD2	once	TRBJ2-3	CASSLYQRTSGGTSTDTQYF	TGCGCCAGCAGCTTATATCAAAGGACTAGCGGGGGAACTAGCACAGATACGCAGTATTTT
TRBV27	TRBD1	-	TRBJ1-5	CASSHGQVDQPQHF	TGTGCCAGCAGTCACGGACAGGTGGATCAGCCCCAGCATTTT
TRBV7-9	TRBD1	-	TRBJ1-6	CASSRTGTGPDSPLHF	TGTGCCAGCAGCCGGACCGGGACAGGGCCCGATTCACCCCTCCACTTT
TRBV6-6	TRBD1	-	TRBJ2-7	CASSPCCTGAIPSSYEQYF	TGTGCCAGCAGTCCCTGTTGCACAGGGGCGATCCCAAGCTCCTACGAGCAGTACTTC
TRBV2	-	-	TRBJ2-1	CASTLEKQGNEQFF	TGTGCCAGCACCCTCGAGAAACAGGGCAATGAGCAGTTCTTC
TRBV18	TRBD2	-	TRBJ2-7	CASSPPPGLAGRTPYEQYF	TGTGCCAGCTCGCCTCCGCCGGGACTAGCGGGTCGAACTCCCTACGAGCAGTACTTC
TRBV9	TRBD1	-	TRBJ2-1	CASSGTGGSYNEQFF	TGTGCCAGCAGCGGAACAGGGGGCTCCTACAATGAGCAGTTCTTC